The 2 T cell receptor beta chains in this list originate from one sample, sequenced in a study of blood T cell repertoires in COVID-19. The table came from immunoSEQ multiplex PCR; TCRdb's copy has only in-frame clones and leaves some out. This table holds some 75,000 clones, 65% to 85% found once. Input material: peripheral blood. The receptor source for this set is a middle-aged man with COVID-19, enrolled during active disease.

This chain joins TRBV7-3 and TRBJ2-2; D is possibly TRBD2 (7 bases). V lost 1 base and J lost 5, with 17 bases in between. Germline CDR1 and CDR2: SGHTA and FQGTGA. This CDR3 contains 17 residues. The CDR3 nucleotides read TGTGCCAGCAGCTTAAAACGAGTCAGGGGAGGGACCGGGGAGCTGTTTTTT. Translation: CASSLKRVRGGTGELFF.

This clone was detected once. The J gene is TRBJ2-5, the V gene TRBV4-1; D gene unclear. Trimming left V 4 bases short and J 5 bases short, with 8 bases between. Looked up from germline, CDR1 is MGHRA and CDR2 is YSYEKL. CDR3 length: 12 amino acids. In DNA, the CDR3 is TGCGCCAGCAGCCTCAATCAGGAGACCCAGTACTTC. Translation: CASSLNQETQYF.